The clone carrying this TCR beta chain was seen more than once but under ten times. Produced via immunoSEQ multiplex PCR; TCRdb's table is partial and in-frame only. The sample holds under 1,100,000 clones, more than 60% seen once. This entry is derived from a study of shared clonotypes between healthy human individuals. The CDR3 length is 14 residues. CDR1 and CDR2 from the germline V gene are KGHSH and LQKENI. The V and J ends lost 3 bases and 2 bases respectively, with 11 bases between them. V usage is TRBV18 and J usage is TRBJ2-7; no firm D call. The material sequenced was memory CD4+ T cells sorted from blood. Noted subset: CD45RA-negative fraction. This sequence originates from a man aged 18-30 years in good health. CDR3: CASSPPGLAYEQYF. CDR3 DNA: TGTGCCAGCTCACCCCCGGGCCTAGCCTACGAGCAGTACTTC. The variable domain in full, with the rest retrieved from reference TRBV18 and TRBJ2-7, is NAGVMQNPRHLVRRRGQEARLRCSPMKGHSHVYWYRQLPEEGLKFMVYLQKENIIDESGMPKERFSAEFPKEGPSILRIQQVVRGDSAAYFCASSPPGLAYEQYFGPGTRLTVT.